The clone carrying this TCR beta chain was detected a few times. The sample belongs to a study of CD4 and CD8 cells across lung adenocarcinoma regions. This CDR3 has 10 residues. V lost 3 bases to trimming and J lost 15 bases, with 9 bases between them. CDR1 and CDR2 from the germline V gene are MNHGY and SAAAGT. The patients had localized lung adenocarcinoma, a non-small cell subtype. One entry per CDR3 protein, called by TCRdb with MiXCR from the PCR reads. The table shows some 3,500 distinct CDR3 sequences, with around 60% occurring only once. This rearrangement joins TRBV6-8 to TRBJ2-1, with D maybe TRBD2 (6 bases). Sequencing was done on a sample of CD4+ T cells from the margin of a lung tumor. The TCR sequence derives from a female donor with lung adenocarcinoma. The CD4 and CD8 labels of this study may be unreliable. The CDR3 sequence: CASSYPGLFF. CDR3 in DNA: TGTGCCAGCAGTTATCCGGGACTGTTCTTC.